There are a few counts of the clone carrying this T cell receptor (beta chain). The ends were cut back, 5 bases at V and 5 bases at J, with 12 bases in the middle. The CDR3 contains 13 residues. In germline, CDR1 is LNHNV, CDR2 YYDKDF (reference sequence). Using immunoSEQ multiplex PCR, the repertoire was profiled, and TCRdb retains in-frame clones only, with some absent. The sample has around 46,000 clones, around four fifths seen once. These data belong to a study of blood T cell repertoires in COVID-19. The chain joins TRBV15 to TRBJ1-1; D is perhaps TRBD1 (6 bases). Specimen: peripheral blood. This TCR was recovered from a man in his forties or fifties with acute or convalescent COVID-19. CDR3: CATSPYRATEAFF. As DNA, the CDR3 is TGTGCCACCAGCCCCTACAGGGCTACTGAAGCTTTCTTT.